Each of the 8 T cell receptor beta chains below was sequenced from the same sample in a study of blood T cells in healthy people across ages. A J-beta primer mix and a sample-barcoded 5' primer were used in a second PCR of roughly 6 to 12 cycles. From the 5' RACE reads, TCRdb called clonotypes with MiXCR, one entry per CDR3 protein. There are approximately 790,000 distinct CDR3 sequences in the sample; less than 80% occur only once, and approximately 30% lies in the top ten. The sample taken for sequencing was blood. These receptors all stem from a man aged 25-45 years in good health.

The rearrangement links TRBV9 to TRBJ2-5, with D perhaps matching TRBD2 (6 bases). Trimming cost V 6 bases and J 2 bases, with 17 bases left between them. This CDR3 spans 15 amino acids. From germline, CDR1 is SGDLS and CDR2 YYNGEE. The CDR3 protein is CASTPRDSPQETQYF. DNA of the CDR3: TGTGCCAGCACTCCCCGGGACTCGCCTCAAGAGACCCAGTACTTC.

This clonotype was detected only a few times. The junction shows a germline mismatch at one end, possibly a read error. The rearrangement links TRBV20-1 to TRBJ1-3; D call uncertain. The CDR3 length is 12 residues. Germline lookup yields CDR1 DFQATT and CDR2 SNEGSKA (reference sequence). The CDR3 sequence: CSAKFQGNTIYF. CDR3 DNA sequence: TGTAGTGCGAAGTTCCAAGGAAACACCATATATTTT.

V and J are TRBV11-3 and TRBJ2-5; no definite D call. Germline CDR1 is SGHNT and CDR2 is YENEEA. The CDR3 runs to 15 residues. V was clipped by 2 bases and J by 2 bases, with 12 bases between them. The CDR3 here is CASSLMAWEQETQYF. CDR3 nucleotides: TGTGCCAGCAGCTTAATGGCCTGGGAACAAGAGACCCAGTACTTC.

The V gene is TRBV7-2, the J gene TRBJ2-3; D gene unclear. Germline assignment: CDR1 SGHTA and CDR2 FQGNSA. Trimming shortened V by 5 bases and J by 1 base, and 13 bases separated the two germline ends. The CDR3 runs 15 residues. CDR3 DNA: TGTGCCAGCAGCCCCATGTTGTTCGGCACAGATACGCAGTATTTT. It yields the protein CASSPMLFGTDTQYF.

This clonotype was recorded a few times. This chain joins TRBV5-1 and TRBJ2-7, with TRBD1 as a possible D gene (5 bases). CDR3 size: 13 residues. Germline V CDR1 and CDR2: SGHRS, YFSETQ. V was clipped by 5 bases and J by 2 bases, with 11 bases between them. This CDR3 reads CASRPTGAYEQYF. In nucleotides, the CDR3 is TGCGCCAGCAGACCCACAGGAGCCTACGAGCAGTACTTC.

The chain links TRBV7-2 to TRBJ2-3; TRBD2 matches at 11 bases. Germline CDR1 and CDR2: SGHTA and FQGNSA. CDR3 length: 18 amino acids. After removal of 5 bases from V and 8 bases from J, the junction contained 18 bases not matched to a gene. As DNA, the CDR3 is TGTGCCAGCAGCCGTGGAGTATCTACTAGCGGGGGAAAGAGTACGCAGTATTTT. This encodes CASSRGVSTSGGKSTQYF.

The sample holds a few counts of this clonotype. The rearrangement joins TRBV7-2 to TRBJ2-7, with TRBD2 matching 7 bases. CDR3 length: 15 amino acids. The trim removed 4 bases at V and 4 bases at J, leaving 10 bases unmatched. The germline CDR1 and CDR2 sequences are SGHTA and FQGNSA. CDR3 sequence reads: CASSSIAREGYEQYF. The CDR3, as DNA: TGTGCCAGCAGCTCAATAGCAAGGGAGGGATACGAGCAGTACTTC. Full variable domain (remainder filled in from reference TRBV7-2 and TRBJ2-7): GAGVSQSPSNKVTEKGKDVELRCDPISGHTALYWYRQSLGQGLEFLIYFQGNSAPDKSGLPSDRFSAERTGGSVSTLTIQRTQQEDSAVYLCASSSIAREGYEQYFGPGTRLTVT.

This clonotype was seen more than once but under ten times. The V and J genes are TRBV12-3 or TRBV12-4 and TRBJ2-1; the D is unclear. V dropped 1 base and J dropped 12 bases, with 10 bases sitting between them. The CDR3 is made up of 12 amino acids. As DNA, the CDR3 is TGTGCCAGCAGTTTAGTTAACTCAGCGCAGTTCTTC. Translating it yields CASSLVNSAQFF.